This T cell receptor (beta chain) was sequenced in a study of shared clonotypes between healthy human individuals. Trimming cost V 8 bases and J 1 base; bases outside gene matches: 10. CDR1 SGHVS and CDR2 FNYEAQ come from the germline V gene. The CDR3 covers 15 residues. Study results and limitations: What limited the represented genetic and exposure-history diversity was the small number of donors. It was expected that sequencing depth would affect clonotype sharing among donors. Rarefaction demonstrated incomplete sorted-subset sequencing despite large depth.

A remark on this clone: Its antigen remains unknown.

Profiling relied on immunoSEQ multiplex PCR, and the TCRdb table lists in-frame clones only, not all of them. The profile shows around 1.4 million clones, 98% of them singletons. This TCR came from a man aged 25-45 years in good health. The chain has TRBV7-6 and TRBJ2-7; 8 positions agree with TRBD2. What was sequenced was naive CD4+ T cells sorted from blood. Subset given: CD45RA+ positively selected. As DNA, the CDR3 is TGTGCCAGCGGCGGGAGGTTGGGAAGATCCTACGAGCAGTACTTC. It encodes CASGGRLGRSYEQYF.